What follows describes a single T cell receptor (beta chain). The table came from immunoSEQ multiplex PCR; TCRdb's copy has only in-frame clones and leaves some out. This table has approximately 240,000 clones, under 85% appearing once. This specimen belongs to a study of blood T cell repertoires in COVID-19. CDR1 and CDR2 (germline): SQVTM, ANQGSEA. The CDR3 spans 14 residues. Trimming left V 4 bases short and J 0 bases short, with 10 bases between. Those enrolled in Seattle joined during active infection and were followed longitudinally afterward. The TCR originated in a woman younger than 45 with COVID-19, enrolled during active disease. Sequences were obtained from peripheral blood. The chain uses TRBV29-1 and TRBJ2-4; D remains unclear. The CDR3 nucleotides are TGCAGCGTTGGAACGCGGCTAGCCAAAAACATTCAGTACTTC. Protein product: CSVGTRLAKNIQYF.